This T cell receptor (beta chain) was recorded in a study of identical twins. With 4 bases removed from V and 3 bases from J, the gap between germline ends came to 15 bases. The CDR3 runs 14 residues. Germline assignment: CDR1 SQVTM and CDR2 ANQGSEA. Each CDR3 protein is one row after TCRdb ran MiXCR on the 5' RACE reads. In the table there are around 1.7 million distinct CDR3 sequences, 32% of which are singletons. The chain links TRBV29-1 to TRBJ1-2; D is ambiguous. What was sequenced was cord blood. The TCR sequence derives from a newborn girl in good health. CDR3 DNA: TGCAGCGTTGCTTCGGGCGGGTACTACTATGGCTACACCTTC. Its translation: CSVASGGYYYGYTF. The variable domain in full, with the rest retrieved from reference TRBV29-1 and TRBJ1-2, is SAVISQKPSRDICQRGTSLTIQCQVDSQVTMMFWYRQQPGQSLTLIATANQGSEATYESGFVIDKFPISRPNLTFSTLTVSNMSPEDSSIYLCSVASGGYYYGYTFGSGTRLTVV.